Sequencing of this T cell receptor (beta chain) was carried out in a study of blood T cell repertoires in COVID-19. The overall study: Specimens from acute and convalescent COVID-19 originated in the United States, Italy and Spain. In each case, the material was cDNA or gDNA derived from T cells, B-cell-depleted T cells, or PBMCs.

The assay was immunoSEQ multiplex PCR, and TCRdb's table has in-frame clones only and misses some. The sample consists of about 270,000 clones, less than 85% of them appearing once. Germline CDR1 is SNHLY and CDR2 is FYNNEI. The CDR3 spans 13 residues. V lost 6 bases and J lost 0, with 6 bases in between. The sequenced sample was peripheral blood. The TCR comes from a human donor with COVID-19, enrolled during active disease. The donor label of this sample is uncertain. The gene calls are TRBV2 and TRBJ1-5; no firm D call. The CDR3: CASRSFSNQPQHF. CDR3 bases: TGTGCCAGCAGGAGCTTTAGCAATCAGCCCCAGCATTTT.